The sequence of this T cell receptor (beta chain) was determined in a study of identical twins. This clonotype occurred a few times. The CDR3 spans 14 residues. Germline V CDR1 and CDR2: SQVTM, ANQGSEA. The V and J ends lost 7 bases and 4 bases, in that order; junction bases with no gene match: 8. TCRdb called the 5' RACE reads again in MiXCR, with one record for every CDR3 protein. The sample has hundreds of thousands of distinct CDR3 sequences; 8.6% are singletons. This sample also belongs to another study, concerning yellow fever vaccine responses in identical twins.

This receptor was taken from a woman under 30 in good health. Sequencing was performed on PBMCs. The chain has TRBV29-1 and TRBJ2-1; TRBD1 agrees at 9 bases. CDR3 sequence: CSGKQGAGYNEQFF. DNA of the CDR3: TGCAGCGGTAAACAGGGGGCGGGGTACAATGAGCAGTTCTTC.